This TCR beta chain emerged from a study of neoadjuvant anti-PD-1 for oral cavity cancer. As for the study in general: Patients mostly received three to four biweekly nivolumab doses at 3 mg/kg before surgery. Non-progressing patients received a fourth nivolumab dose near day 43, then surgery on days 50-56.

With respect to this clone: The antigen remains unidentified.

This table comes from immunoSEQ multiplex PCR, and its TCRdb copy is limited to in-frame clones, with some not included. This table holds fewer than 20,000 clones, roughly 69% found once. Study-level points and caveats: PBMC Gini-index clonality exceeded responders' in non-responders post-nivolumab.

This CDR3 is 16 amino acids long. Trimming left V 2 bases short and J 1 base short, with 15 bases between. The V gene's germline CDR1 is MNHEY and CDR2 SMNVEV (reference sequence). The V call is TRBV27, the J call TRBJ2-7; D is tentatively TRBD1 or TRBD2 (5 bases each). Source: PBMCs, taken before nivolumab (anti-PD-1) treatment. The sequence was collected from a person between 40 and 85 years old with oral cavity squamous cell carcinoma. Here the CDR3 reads CASSLKGRDGSYEQYF. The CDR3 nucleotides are TGTGCCAGCAGTTTAAAAGGTCGGGACGGGTCCTACGAGCAGTACTTC.